The 18 T cell receptor beta chains listed next were all sequenced from one sample in a study of blood T cell repertoires in COVID-19. This table comes from immunoSEQ multiplex PCR, and its TCRdb copy is limited to in-frame clones, with some not included. The table includes about 460,000 clones, 80% to 90% detected once. The sample was PBMCs or T cells enriched from blood (not recorded which). Receptors originate from a woman aged 55-70 years who had recovered from COVID-19.

This rearrangement joins TRBV2 to TRBJ1-2; D is unclear. Germline V gene sequence: CDR1 SNHLY, CDR2 FYNNEI. The CDR3 covers 14 residues. V was pared by 6 bases and J by 3 bases, with 14 bases between. The CDR3 DNA sequence: TGTGCCAGCAGAGTGGAAAGCCGGGACTATGGCTACACCTTC. Translated, it gives CASRVESRDYGYTF.

This chain uses TRBV3-1 (or the pseudogene TRBV3-2) with TRBJ2-6; 8 positions agree with TRBD1. Germline values: CDR1 LGHDT, CDR2 YNNKEL (reference sequence). Losses at the gene ends were 2 bases for V and 2 bases for J; bases not matched to a gene: 5. This CDR3 has 17 residues. The CDR3 sequence: CASSQRQGNTGANVLTF. CDR3 coding DNA: TGTGCCAGCAGCCAAAGACAGGGGAACACTGGGGCCAACGTCCTGACTTTC.

The chain employs TRBV11-2 and TRBJ2-6; TRBD2 is a possible D gene (7 bases). The germline CDR1 and CDR2 sequences are SGHAT and FQNNGV. The CDR3 loop spans 17 amino acids. V dropped 2 bases and J dropped 0 bases, with 11 bases sitting between them. The CDR3 is CASSLRGALSGANVLTF. The CDR3, as DNA: TGTGCCAGCAGCTTACGGGGGGCACTCTCTGGGGCCAACGTCCTGACTTTC.

The sample holds one count of this clone. The V call is TRBV29-1, the J call TRBJ2-1; 12 positions agree with TRBD2. CDR1 is SQVTM, CDR2 ANQGSEA, per germline. Trimming removed 0 bases from V and 0 bases from J; junction bases left unmatched: 9. This CDR3 spans 19 amino acids. In nucleotides, the CDR3 is TGCAGCGTTGAAGATGAACTAGCGGGGGGCATGAGCTCCTACAATGAGCAGTTCTTC. This codes for CSVEDELAGGMSSYNEQFF.

The chain uses TRBV24-1 and TRBJ1-5; a possible D gene is TRBD1 (5 bases). Looked up from germline, CDR1 is KGHDR and CDR2 is SFDVKD. V was shortened by 3 bases and J by 1 base, with 18 bases between the two germline ends. The CDR3 sequence is 18 residues long. CDR3 bases: TGTGCCACCAGTGATGTGGCCAGGGCCTTAGGGAGCAATCAGCCCCAGCATTTT. This translates into CATSDVARALGSNQPQHF.

The genes are TRBV10-3 and TRBJ2-7; TRBD1 aligns across 7 bases. The V gene end was trimmed by 6 bases and the J gene end by 3 bases; junction bases not matched to a gene: 8. The germline V gene has CDR1 ENHRY and CDR2 SYGVKD. This CDR3 is built from 14 residues. The CDR3 loop is CAISASTGRYEQYF. In DNA, the CDR3 is TGTGCCATCAGCGCTTCGACAGGGCGCTACGAGCAGTACTTC.

This clone was seen once. The chain links TRBV2 to TRBJ2-2; 7 bases align to TRBD1. The CDR3 has 13 amino acids. Per germline, CDR1 SNHLY and CDR2 FYNNEI. Trimming took 6 bases from V and 7 from J; bases not matched to a gene: 5. This CDR3 reads CASSVQGNGELFF. The CDR3, as DNA: TGTGCCAGCAGCGTACAGGGGAACGGGGAGCTGTTTTTT.

The chain links TRBV24-1 to TRBJ2-1; TRBD1 agrees at 8 bases. The CDR3 is made up of 16 amino acids. CDR1 KGHDR and CDR2 SFDVKD come from the germline V gene. After removal of 5 bases from V and 2 bases from J, the junction contained 7 bases not matched to a gene. This CDR3 reads CATSGPDRGTYNEQFF. CDR3 nucleotide sequence: TGTGCCACCAGTGGTCCAGACAGGGGAACCTACAATGAGCAGTTCTTC.

This clone was found a few times. This chain links TRBV2 with TRBJ1-5, with 7 bases that match TRBD1. The CDR3 runs 16 residues. The ends lost 6 bases at V and 4 bases at J; junction bases unmatched: 12. The V gene's germline CDR1 is SNHLY and CDR2 FYNNEI. CDR3 sequence (DNA): TGTGCCAGCAGGGGCGACAGGGTTTTTAATAATCAGCCCCAGCATTTT. It yields the protein CASRGDRVFNNQPQHF.

The genes are TRBV5-5 and TRBJ1-1; possibly TRBD1 for D (5 bases). V lost 2 bases and J lost 4, with 21 bases in between. The CDR3 extends over 17 amino acids. Germline-derived CDR1 and CDR2 are SGHKS and YYEKEE (reference sequence). This CDR3 reads CASSFTTRTGRGTEAFF. As DNA, the CDR3 is TGTGCCAGCAGCTTTACGACCAGAACAGGACGAGGCACTGAAGCTTTCTTT.

This clone was detected only once. V is TRBV27 and J is TRBJ2-3; the match to TRBD1 covers 9 bases. J lost 3 bases, V lost 2 bases, and 9 bases had no gene match. The germline gives CDR1 MNHEY, CDR2 SMNVEV (reference sequence). This CDR3 comprises 17 residues. The CDR3 reads CASSLIGQGRMTDTQYF. The CDR3 DNA sequence: TGTGCCAGCAGTTTAATAGGACAGGGGAGAATGACAGATACGCAGTATTTT.

This rearrangement joins TRBV5-4 to TRBJ2-2, with 7 bases lining up with TRBD2. The ends lost 0 bases at V and 11 bases at J; junction bases unmatched: 4. The CDR3 covers 13 residues. The germline V gene has CDR1 SGHNT and CDR2 YYREEE (reference sequence). As DNA, the CDR3 is TGTGCCAGCAGCTTGGGGGGGGACTATGAGCTGTTTTTT. Protein sequence: CASSLGGDYELFF.

This clone was seen only a few times. The rearrangement links TRBV4-1 to TRBJ1-4; possible D gene TRBD1, 5 bases. Looked up from germline, CDR1 is MGHRA and CDR2 is YSYEKL. V dropped 1 base and J dropped 8 bases, with 14 bases sitting between them. The CDR3 contains 15 residues. The DNA of the CDR3 is TGCGCCAGCAGCCAAGTGGACTCAGGGAGGGAAAAACTGTTTTTT. Translation gives CASSQVDSGREKLFF.

This rearrangement joins TRBV12-5 to TRBJ1-3; a possible D gene is TRBD1 (5 bases). Germline V gene lookup returns CDR1 LGHNT and CDR2 FRNRAP. V was cut by 1 base and J by 2 bases, with 12 bases left in between. The CDR3 loop spans 16 amino acids. The CDR3 here is CASGLAKGVAGNTIYF. The DNA of the CDR3 is TGTGCTAGTGGTTTGGCTAAAGGGGTGGCTGGAAACACCATATATTTT.

The gene calls are TRBV6-5 and TRBJ1-2, with 7 bases lining up with TRBD1. V lost 6 bases and J lost 0; bases outside the gene matches: 7. This CDR3 contains 15 residues. In germline, CDR1 is MNHEY, CDR2 SVGAGI. This CDR3 is CASSGDSFSNYGYTF. Here the CDR3 DNA reads TGTGCCAGCAGCGGGGACAGTTTTTCTAACTATGGCTACACCTTC.

The V call is TRBV29-1, the J call TRBJ1-6; possibly TRBD1 for D (6 bases). With 5 bases removed from V and 7 bases from J, the gap between germline ends came to 9 bases. This CDR3 has 12 residues. The germline V gene encodes CDR1 SQVTM and CDR2 ANQGSEA. The CDR3 region is CSVRTANSPLHF. The CDR3 nucleotides are TGCAGCGTTAGGACAGCCAATTCACCCCTCCACTTT.

This chain connects TRBV5-1 to TRBJ1-2, with TRBD1 matching 11 bases. Germline values: CDR1 SGHRS, CDR2 YFSETQ. The CDR3 consists of 16 residues. V was pared by 3 bases and J by 3 bases, with 7 bases of the junction left unmatched. The CDR3 region has the DNA TGCGCCAGCAGCTATTCCGGGACAGGGGGTGACTATGGCTACACCTTC. Translation: CASSYSGTGGDYGYTF.

J is TRBJ2-2 and V is TRBV4-1; TRBD1 matches 11 bases. Germline lookup yields CDR1 MGHRA and CDR2 YSYEKL. The CDR3 contains 15 residues. The V segment lost 8 bases and the J segment 4 bases; nucleotides outside the gene matches: 6. The DNA for the CDR3 is TGCGCCAGCTACCCCGGGACAGGGGGCACCGGGGAGCTGTTTTTT. Its protein is CASYPGTGGTGELFF.